The TCR beta chain described here comes from a study of blood T cell repertoires in COVID-19. Background on the study: Samples taken during acute and convalescent COVID-19 were collected in the United States, Italy and Spain.

CDR3 length equals 14 residues. Germline CDR1 and CDR2: SGHTS and YDEGEE. The ends were cut back, 6 bases at V and 2 bases at J, with 15 bases in the middle. Per the original methods: Reference gene primer amplification yielded estimated nucleated cell counts. Some clones are missing from TCRdb's copy, which holds only in-frame ones; the method was immunoSEQ multiplex PCR. That table is the source of V, J and clone size, and D and trimming were worked out from the DNA. Of approximately 80,000 clones listed, 81% are singletons. The chain has TRBV5-8 and TRBJ2-7, with D tentatively TRBD2 (5 bases). The sample taken for sequencing was peripheral blood. The clonotype comes from a man at least 80 years old with acute or convalescent COVID-19. CDR3 sequence reads: CASTPEGFTYEQYF. Here the CDR3 DNA reads TGTGCCAGCACCCCTGAGGGTTTCACCTACGAGCAGTACTTC.